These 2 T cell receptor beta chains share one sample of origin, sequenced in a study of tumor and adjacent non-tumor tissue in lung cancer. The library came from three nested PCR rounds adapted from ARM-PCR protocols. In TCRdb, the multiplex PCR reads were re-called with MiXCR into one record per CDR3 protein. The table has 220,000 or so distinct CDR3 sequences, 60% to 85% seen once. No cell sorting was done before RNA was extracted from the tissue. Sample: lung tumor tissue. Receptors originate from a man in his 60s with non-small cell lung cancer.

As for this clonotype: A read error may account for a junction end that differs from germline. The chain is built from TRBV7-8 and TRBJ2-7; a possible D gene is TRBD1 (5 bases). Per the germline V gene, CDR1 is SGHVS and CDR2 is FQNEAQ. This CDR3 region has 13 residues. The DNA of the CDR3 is TGTGCCAGCTGCTTAGGACATTTCTACGAGCAGTACTTC. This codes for CASCLGHFYEQYF.

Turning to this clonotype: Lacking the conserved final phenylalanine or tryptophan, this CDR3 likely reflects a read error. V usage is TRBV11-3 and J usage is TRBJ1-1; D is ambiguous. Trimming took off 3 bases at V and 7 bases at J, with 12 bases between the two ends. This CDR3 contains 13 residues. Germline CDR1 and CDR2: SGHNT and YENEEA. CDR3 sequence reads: CASSFGLNIEAFS. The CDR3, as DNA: TGTGCCAGCAGCTTCGGTCTGAATATTGAAGCTTTCTCT.